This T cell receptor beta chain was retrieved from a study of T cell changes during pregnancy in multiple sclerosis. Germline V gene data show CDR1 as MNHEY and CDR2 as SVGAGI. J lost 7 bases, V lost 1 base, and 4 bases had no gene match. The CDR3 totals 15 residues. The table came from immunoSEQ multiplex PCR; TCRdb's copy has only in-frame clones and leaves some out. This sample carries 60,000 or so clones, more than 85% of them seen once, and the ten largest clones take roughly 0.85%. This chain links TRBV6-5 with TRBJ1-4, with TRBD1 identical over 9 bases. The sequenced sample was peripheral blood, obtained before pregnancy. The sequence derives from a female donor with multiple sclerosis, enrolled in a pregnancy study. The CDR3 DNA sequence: TGTGCCAGCAGTTACTGGGGACAGGGAAGTGAAAAACTGTTTTTT. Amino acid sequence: CASSYWGQGSEKLFF.